These 29 T cell receptor beta chains came from one sample sequenced in a study of cytomegalovirus exposure and HLA in healthy donors. The PCR employed 60 Vbeta primers together with 13 Jbeta primers. Using immunoSEQ multiplex PCR, the repertoire was profiled, and TCRdb retains in-frame clones only, with some absent. Of under 300,000 clones listed, more than 55% are singletons. Input material: PBMCs. These TCRs come from a female donor in good health and CMV-seronegative.

The CDR3 region is CASSPSGTVEKLFF. CDR3 nucleotides: TGTGCCAGCAGCCCCTCCGGGACAGTTGAAAAACTGTTTTTT. The chain carries TRBV7-2 and TRBJ1-4; 7 nucleotides agree with TRBD1. Per germline, CDR1 SGHTA and CDR2 FQGNSA. V gave up 5 bases and J gave up 7 bases; unmatched junction bases: 7. The CDR3 contains 14 residues.

Turning to this clone: Other DNA sequences from this sample encode an identical CDR3 as well. The chain couples TRBV28 to TRBJ2-7, with 7 bases that match TRBD2. Losses at the gene ends were 5 bases for V and 6 bases for J; bases not matched to a gene: 4. The CDR3 spans 12 residues. The germline CDR1 and CDR2 sequences are MDHEN and SYDVKM. CDR3 coding DNA: TGTGCCAGCAGTCCCCGGGGGGTCGAGCAGTACTTC. Translating gives CASSPRGVEQYF.

The rearrangement links TRBV6-1 to TRBJ2-5, with D perhaps TRBD2 (5 bases). Germline V gene data show CDR1 as MNHNS and CDR2 as SASEGT. Trimming pared 0 bases from V and 7 bases from J, leaving 15 bases between. The CDR3 has 15 amino acids. CDR3 DNA sequence: TGTGCCAGCAGTGAAGCGAACGAGGGAGTCGGGACCCAGTACTTC. This codes for CASSEANEGVGTQYF.

The chain links TRBV14 to TRBJ1-2, with TRBD1 matching 9 bases. The CDR3 loop spans 17 amino acids. Germline-derived CDR1 and CDR2 are SGHDN and FVKESK. V was clipped by 4 bases and J by 6 bases; unmatched bases: 15. Written as DNA, the CDR3 is TGTGCCAGCAGCCGCTATTTGGGACAGGGTATACAGAATGGCTACACCTTC. It codes for CASSRYLGQGIQNGYTF.

The rearrangement links TRBV5-1 to TRBJ2-7; TRBD2 aligns across 8 bases. Trimming removed 4 bases from V and 6 bases from J; junction bases left unmatched: 6. This CDR3 has 13 residues. Germline V gene lookup returns CDR1 SGHRS and CDR2 YFSETQ. CDR3 sequence (DNA): TGCGCCAGCAGCCCCTCACTAGCGGTCGAGCAGTACTTC. Protein product: CASSPSLAVEQYF.

The count of this clone is one. The gene calls are TRBV6-1 and TRBJ1-1; possibly TRBD1 for D (5 bases). The CDR3 length is 14 residues. Between the trimmed V and J ends, which lost 10 bases and 0 bases, there was a span of 15 bases. Germline V CDR1 and CDR2: MNHNS, SASEGT. The CDR3 DNA is TGTGCCAAGAAAGAAGGGACTATGAACACTGAAGCTTTCTTT. Translating it yields CAKKEGTMNTEAFF.

V usage is TRBV7-6 and J usage is TRBJ2-5, with 7 bases that match TRBD2. The length of the CDR3 is 14 residues. V shed 5 bases, J shed 4 bases, and the junction held 7 bases outside the gene matches. Germline loops: CDR1 SGHVS, CDR2 FNYEAQ. CDR3 amino acids: CASSPGGLVETQYF. The CDR3 coding sequence is TGTGCCAGCAGCCCGGGCGGACTAGTAGAGACCCAGTACTTC.

V and J are TRBV10-1 and TRBJ2-2; the D gene is possibly TRBD2 (5 bases). Between the trimmed V and J ends, which lost 4 bases and 7 bases, there was a span of 10 bases. CDR3 length: 13 residues. Germline loops: CDR1 WNHNN, CDR2 SYGVQD (reference sequence). CDR3: CASSAASHGELFF. DNA for the CDR3: TGCGCCAGCAGTGCGGCTAGCCACGGGGAGCTGTTTTTT.

In this sample, this clone turned up a few times. The genes are TRBV27 and TRBJ2-7; D unresolved. Germline V gene sequence: CDR1 MNHEY, CDR2 SMNVEV (reference sequence). This CDR3 comprises 13 residues. The V and J ends lost 4 bases and 3 bases respectively, with 10 bases between them. This CDR3 reads CASSYGQVYEQYF. For the CDR3, the DNA is TGTGCCAGCAGTTATGGGCAGGTCTACGAGCAGTACTTC.

There are a few counts of this clone. The chain recombines TRBV6-5 with TRBJ1-1; possible D gene TRBD1, 6 bases. Germline values: CDR1 MNHEY, CDR2 SVGAGI. This CDR3 has 14 amino acids. V dropped 7 bases and J dropped 0 bases, with 12 bases sitting between them. The CDR3 region has the DNA TGTGCCAGCAAGGGGGGGTTTATGAACACTGAAGCTTTCTTT. It is translated as CASKGGFMNTEAFF.

This chain links TRBV11-3 with TRBJ2-7, with 8 bases fitting TRBD1. Unmatched junction bases numbered 8, after V lost 1 base and J lost 0 bases. This CDR3 spans 17 amino acids. Germline V gene sequence: CDR1 SGHNT, CDR2 YENEEA. The CDR3 nucleotides read TGTGCCAGCAGCTTAGGTCGGTCGGGACAGGACTCCTACGAGCAGTACTTC. This translates into CASSLGRSGQDSYEQYF.

The chain links TRBV6-1 to TRBJ2-7; possibly TRBD2 for D (6 bases). The V end was cut by 5 bases, the J end by 0 bases, with 14 bases between. Germline-derived CDR1 and CDR2 are MNHNS and SASEGT. There are 15 residues in the CDR3. The CDR3 reads CASSKTSSTSYEQYF. CDR3 sequence (DNA): TGTGCCAGCAGTAAAACTAGCTCGACCTCCTACGAGCAGTACTTC.

The chain joins TRBV4-1 to TRBJ2-1; 9 positions agree with TRBD2. The CDR3 runs to 17 residues. CDR1 and CDR2 from the germline V gene are MGHRA and YSYEKL. V trimming: 0 bases; J trimming: 1 base; junction bases outside the gene matches: 4. The CDR3 region is CASSQESLAGSYNEQFF. The CDR3 region has the DNA TGCGCCAGCAGCCAAGAGAGCCTAGCGGGGTCCTACAATGAGCAGTTCTTC.

This clone was detected once. V is TRBV14 and J is TRBJ2-5, with D perhaps TRBD2 (6 bases). The closer fit of TRBJ2-7 to the DNA end suggests the J call may be wrong. From germline, CDR1 is SGHDN and CDR2 FVKESK. The length of the CDR3 is 15 residues. CDR3 sequence reads: CASSQRHFGRGEQYF. DNA for the CDR3: TGTGCCAGCAGCCAGAGACACTTCGGGCGGGGCGAGCAGTACTTC.

The rearrangement joins TRBV18 to TRBJ1-5; D possibly corresponds to TRBD1 (6 bases). Germline CDR1 reads KGHSH; CDR2 reads LQKENI. The CDR3 has 15 amino acids. V gave up 3 bases and J gave up 6 bases, with 15 bases separating them. CDR3 region: CASSPGGGVGQPQHF. CDR3 sequence (DNA): TGTGCCAGCTCACCCGGGGGGGGCGTGGGTCAGCCCCAGCATTTT.

This rearrangement joins TRBV9 to TRBJ2-1; D gene uncertain. V dropped 0 bases and J dropped 1 base, with 8 bases sitting between them. Germline CDR1 SGDLS, CDR2 YYNGEE. The length of the CDR3 is 15 residues. The CDR3, as DNA: TGTGCCAGCAGCGTAGCTCGGAGTTCCTACAATGAGCAGTTCTTC. Translated: CASSVARSSYNEQFF. Complete variable domain (other parts from reference TRBV9 and TRBJ2-1): DSGVTQTPKHLITATGQRVTLRCSPRSGDLSVYWYQQSLDQGLQFLIQYYNGEERAKGNILERFSAQQFPDLHSELNLSSLELGDSALYFCASSVARSSYNEQFFGPGTRLTVL.

The V and J genes are TRBV1 and TRBJ2-7; TRBD2, as called in the table, went unchecked against the DNA. TRBV1 is listed as a pseudogene. The CDR3 totals 17 residues. The CDR3 coding sequence is TGCACCAGCAGCCAAGATCGGGCCGGCGGGAGTGCCTACGAGCAGTACTTC. Protein: CTSSQDRAGGSAYEQYF.

The CDR3 is CASSSYSGRTDNEQFF. The CDR3 nucleotides are TGCGCCAGCAGCTCCTATAGCGGGAGAACGGACAATGAGCAGTTCTTC. The chain carries TRBV5-1 and TRBJ2-1; TRBD2 matches 9 bases. V was clipped by 3 bases and J by 5 bases; unmatched bases: 9. CDR1 SGHRS and CDR2 YFSETQ come from the germline V gene. This CDR3 spans 16 amino acids.

The V gene is TRBV11-2, the J gene TRBJ2-4; TRBD1 might be the D (6 bases). V was cut by 4 bases and J by 7 bases, with 23 bases left in between. The length of the CDR3 is 17 residues. Germline CDR1 is SGHAT and CDR2 is FQNNGV. CDR3 sequence (DNA): TGTGCCAGCAGCTCCTATGAAGATTTCCGAACAGGGAACATTCAGTACTTC. Protein: CASSSYEDFRTGNIQYF. The full variable domain, rest sourced from reference TRBV11-2 and TRBJ2-4, is EAGVAQSPRYKIIEKRQSVAFWCNPISGHATLYWYQQILGQGPKLLIQFQNNGVVDDSQLPKDRFSAERLKGVDSTLKIQPAKLEDSAVYLCASSSYEDFRTGNIQYFGAGTRLSVL.

This rearrangement joins TRBV5-1 to TRBJ2-7; TRBD1 matches at 9 bases. There are 14 residues in the CDR3. Germline assignment: CDR1 SGHRS and CDR2 YFSETQ. J lost 5 bases, V lost 4 bases, and 7 bases had no gene match. The CDR3 region is CASSTYRGQNEQYF. CDR3 coding DNA: TGCGCCAGCAGCACATACAGGGGGCAAAACGAGCAGTACTTC.

This clone was counted a few times. The chain is built from TRBV11-2 and TRBJ1-4; 9 nucleotides match TRBD1. This CDR3 is built from 14 residues. Trimming at V came to 2 bases and at J to 8 bases, leaving 3 bases not matched to a gene. Germline V gene sequence: CDR1 SGHAT, CDR2 FQNNGV. The CDR3 DNA follows: TGTGCCAGCAGCTTACGACAGGGGGGGGAAAAACTGTTTTTT. This sequence encodes CASSLRQGGEKLFF.

This clone showed up just once. V is TRBV21-1 and J is TRBJ2-7; the table calls TRBD1, which could not be checked here. TRBV21-1 is classified as a pseudogene. The length of the CDR3 is 14 residues. The CDR3 DNA reads TGTGCCAGCAGCATGTACATATCCTCCTACGAGCAGTACTTC. This gives the protein CASSMYISSYEQYF.

V gene TRBV30 combines with J gene TRBJ1-5; D gene ambiguous. The germline V and J ends were trimmed by 1 base and 9 bases, with 13 bases remaining between them. The germline gives CDR1 GTSNPN, CDR2 SVGIG (reference sequence). This CDR3 has 13 amino acids. The CDR3 sequence is CAWSGGPRAPQHF. The DNA for the CDR3 is TGTGCCTGGAGTGGCGGCCCCCGCGCGCCCCAGCATTTT. The complete variable domain, with remaining parts taken from reference TRBV30 and TRBJ1-5, reads SQTIHQWPATLVQPVGSPLSLECTVEGTSNPNLYWYRQAAGRGLQLLFYSVGIGQISSEVPQNLSASRPQDRQFILSSKKLLLSDSGFYLCAWSGGPRAPQHFGDGTRLSIL.

The V call is TRBV2, the J call TRBJ2-2; D may be TRBD2 (6 bases). V was cut by 2 bases and J by 6 bases, with 13 bases left in between. Germline CDR1 and CDR2: SNHLY and FYNNEI. CDR3 length: 15 amino acids. CDR3 amino acids: CASSELGDFAGELFF. In DNA form, the CDR3 reads TGTGCCAGCAGTGAATTAGGGGACTTTGCCGGGGAGCTGTTTTTT.

This clone was seen only a few times. The J gene is TRBJ2-5, the V gene TRBV20-1; D not certain. The V end lost 3 bases, the J end lost 7 bases, and 9 bases lay between the germline ends. This CDR3 contains 11 residues. Germline values: CDR1 DFQATT, CDR2 SNEGSKA (reference sequence). CDR3 DNA: TGCAGTGCTAGCCTAGATGGGACCCAGTACTTC. This translates into CSASLDGTQYF.

This clone occurred a few times. This sequence joins TRBV28 and TRBJ2-2, with 10 bases identical to TRBD2. The V gene end was trimmed by 2 bases and the J gene end by 0 bases; junction bases not matched to a gene: 3. The CDR3 runs to 17 residues. From germline, CDR1 is MDHEN and CDR2 SYDVKM. The CDR3, as DNA: TGTGCCAGCAGTTTACAAGCGGGAGGGCCGAACACCGGGGAGCTGTTTTTT. The encoded protein is CASSLQAGGPNTGELFF.

V and J are TRBV15 and TRBJ2-7; a weak D match, TRBD1 (6 bases). Trimming removed 0 bases from V and 6 bases from J, with 12 bases in between. The CDR3 length is 14 residues. Per the germline V gene, CDR1 is LNHNV and CDR2 is YYDKDF (reference sequence). CDR3 protein: CATSRDQSGVEQYF. The CDR3 nucleotides read TGTGCCACCAGCAGAGATCAGTCAGGGGTCGAGCAGTACTTC. Drawing the rest from reference TRBV15 and TRBJ2-7, the complete variable domain is DAMVIQNPRYQVTQFGKPVTLSCSQTLNHNVMYWYQQKSSQAPKLLFHYYDKDFNNEADTPDNFQSRRPNTSFCFLDIRSPGLGDTAMYLCATSRDQSGVEQYFGPGTRLTVT.

A note on this clone: Additional DNA sequences in this sample encode the identical CDR3. The chain recombines TRBV28 with TRBJ2-7; TRBD1 aligns across 9 bases. The CDR3 is made up of 15 amino acids. Germline CDR1 reads MDHEN; CDR2 reads SYDVKM. V dropped 6 bases and J dropped 0; count of bases not matched to a gene: 6. The chain's CDR3 is CASRPGQGGSYEQYF. CDR3 DNA: TGTGCCAGCAGGCCGGGACAGGGAGGCTCCTACGAGCAGTACTTC.

This rearrangement joins TRBV6-5 to TRBJ2-7; 8 nucleotides align to TRBD1. The CDR3 covers 15 residues. Per germline, CDR1 MNHEY and CDR2 SVGAGI. The J segment lost 4 bases and the V segment lost 7 bases, leaving 12 bases of the junction unmatched. The CDR3 DNA sequence: TGTGCCAGCAAAACCTGGACAGGGATGATTTACGAGCAGTACTTC. Translating it yields CASKTWTGMIYEQYF.